Shown below are 28 T cell receptor beta chains from a single sample sequenced in a study of blood T cell repertoires in COVID-19. Method: immunoSEQ multiplex PCR; TCRdb's copy keeps in-frame clones and lacks some. The table has approximately 300,000 clones, around 90% seen once; the top ten hold roughly 2%. The specimen sequenced was peripheral blood. The receptors here all came from a woman between 50 and 59 years old who had recovered from COVID-19.

This clone was observed a single time. This chain uses TRBV2 with TRBJ1-1; D is unclear. In germline, CDR1 is SNHLY, CDR2 FYNNEI. V was trimmed by 2 bases and J by 8 bases, leaving 6 bases between them. The CDR3 has 11 amino acids. The CDR3 loop is CASSELLEAFF. CDR3 DNA: TGTGCCAGCAGTGAACTCTTAGAAGCTTTCTTT.

This clone has just one count. In nucleotides, the CDR3 is TGTGCCAGCAGCTTAGTCGGGGGGCCCTACGAGCAGTACTTC. Amino acid sequence: CASSLVGGPYEQYF. The rearrangement links TRBV7-2 to TRBJ2-7; TRBD2 might be the D (7 bases). Germline V gene data show CDR1 as SGHTA and CDR2 as FQGNSA. V lost 1 base to trimming and J lost 2 bases, with 9 bases between them. The length of the CDR3 is 14 residues.

The chain has TRBV28 and TRBJ2-1, with D possibly TRBD2 on 6 matching bases. Germline V gives CDR1 MDHEN, CDR2 SYDVKM. The V end lost 6 bases, the J end lost 4 bases, and 16 bases lay between the germline ends. The CDR3 totals 15 residues. For the CDR3, the DNA is TGTGCCAGCAGGCTGACTAGGACCAATTACAATGAGCAGTTCTTC. Protein: CASRLTRTNYNEQFF.

This chain uses TRBV6-1 with TRBJ2-4; possibly TRBD1 for D (5 bases). The CDR3 is 14 residues long. The V gene's germline CDR1 is MNHNS and CDR2 SASEGT. V lost 2 bases and J lost 10, with 15 bases in between. The CDR3: CASSERVSRGIQYF. In nucleotides, the CDR3 is TGTGCCAGCAGTGAAAGGGTCTCAAGGGGAATTCAGTACTTC.

The chain recombines TRBV11-3 with TRBJ2-2; 9 bases are a match to TRBD2. Germline V CDR1 and CDR2: SGHNT, YENEEA. The CDR3 runs 16 residues. With 1 base clipped from V and 1 base from J, the junction kept 1 base outside the gene matches. In DNA form, the CDR3 reads TGTGCCAGCAGCTTAGTACTAGCGGGGAACACCGGGGAGCTGTTTTTT. It yields the protein CASSLVLAGNTGELFF.

The chain carries TRBV7-6 and TRBJ2-2, with 7 bases that match TRBD1. The CDR3 has 18 residues. Germline CDR1 is SGHVS and CDR2 is FNYEAQ. With 5 bases clipped from V and 0 bases from J, the junction kept 12 bases outside the gene matches. CDR3 nucleotides: TGTGCCAGCAGCCAAATTTACAGGGGAACCCCGAACACCGGGGAGCTGTTTTTT. Amino acid sequence: CASSQIYRGTPNTGELFF.

About this clone: This CDR3 is also generated by other DNA sequences in the sample. The genes are TRBV7-3 and TRBJ2-3; perhaps TRBD2 as D (5 bases). Germline V gene lookup returns CDR1 SGHTA and CDR2 FQGTGA. V was pared by 0 bases and J by 1 base, with 5 bases between. The CDR3 is 14 amino acids. The CDR3 sequence: CASSLTGGTDTQYF. Written as DNA, the CDR3 is TGTGCCAGCAGCTTAACGGGAGGCACAGATACGCAGTATTTT. Combining the CDR3 with reference TRBV7-3 and TRBJ2-3 gives the whole variable domain GAGVSQTPSNKVTEKGKYVELRCDPISGHTALYWYRQSLGQGPEFLIYFQGTGAADDSGLPNDRFFAVRPEGSVSTLKIQRTERGDSAVYLCASSLTGGTDTQYFGPGTRLTVL.

The rearrangement joins TRBV5-1 to TRBJ2-2; a possible D gene is TRBD1 (5 bases). Germline CDR1 reads SGHRS; CDR2 reads YFSETQ. The CDR3 consists of 15 residues. V lost 0 bases and J 5 bases, leaving 11 bases between the germline ends. DNA of the CDR3: TGCGCCAGCAGCTTGGACAGGATAGGAACCGGGGAGCTGTTTTTT. Translation: CASSLDRIGTGELFF.

The chain links TRBV7-2 to TRBJ2-7; TRBD1 agrees at 8 bases. After removal of 5 bases from V and 3 bases from J, the junction contained 9 bases not matched to a gene. CDR1 is SGHTA and CDR2 is FQGNSA in the germline V gene. The length of the CDR3 is 15 residues. DNA for the CDR3: TGTGCCAGCAGCCCAGGGGCAGGGGGCATCTACGAGCAGTACTTC. This encodes CASSPGAGGIYEQYF.

This clone appeared once. The rearrangement joins TRBV25-1 to TRBJ2-1; 8 bases are shared with TRBD2. This CDR3 comprises 17 residues. J was trimmed by 5 bases and V by 2 bases; bases with no gene match: 11. Germline-derived CDR1 and CDR2 are MGHDK and SYGVNS. CDR3: CASSEGNSGDFDNEQFF. The CDR3 coding sequence is TGTGCCAGCAGTGAAGGGAATAGCGGGGACTTCGACAATGAGCAGTTCTTC.

J is TRBJ1-3 and V is TRBV10-3; the match to TRBD1 covers 8 bases. CDR1 ENHRY and CDR2 SYGVKD come from the germline V gene. V lost 6 bases to trimming and J lost 4 bases; unmatched junction nucleotides: 8. This CDR3 has 15 residues. The CDR3 is CAIREDRGAGNTIYF. CDR3 in DNA: TGTGCCATCAGGGAAGACAGGGGAGCAGGAAACACCATATATTTT.

A note on this clone: An end of the junction does not agree with germline; a read error may underlie this. The V gene is TRBV5-4, the J gene TRBJ2-7, with D perhaps TRBD2 (5 bases). This CDR3 is built from 15 residues. Germline V gene data show CDR1 as SGHNT and CDR2 as YYREEE (reference sequence). CDR3 region: CASSLGAYSSYEQYF. DNA of the CDR3: TGTGCCAGCAGTTTGGGAGCTTACAGCTCCTACGAGCAGTACTTC.

CDR3 protein: CASSPPNRGMNTGELFF. Written as DNA, the CDR3 is TGTGCCAGCTCACCACCGAACAGGGGGATGAACACCGGGGAGCTGTTTTTT. This rearrangement joins TRBV18 to TRBJ2-2, with TRBD1 matching over 8 bases. The germline CDR1 and CDR2 sequences are KGHSH and LQKENI. This CDR3 spans 17 amino acids. The V segment lost 0 bases and the J segment 1 base; nucleotides outside the gene matches: 4.

The chain is built from TRBV5-1 and TRBJ1-3; 10 nucleotides agree with TRBD1. Germline V gene data show CDR1 as SGHRS and CDR2 as YFSETQ. J lost 0 bases, V lost 5 bases, and 8 bases had no gene match. This CDR3 comprises 17 residues. CDR3 in DNA: TGCGCCAGCAGGAGGACAGGGGGGACGAGCTCTGGAAACACCATATATTTT. This codes for CASRRTGGTSSGNTIYF.

This clone was picked up one time. The chain uses TRBV18 and TRBJ2-1; the match to TRBD1 covers 10 bases. Germline loops: CDR1 KGHSH, CDR2 LQKENI. This CDR3 comprises 20 residues. V shed 1 base and J 4 bases; nucleotides not matched to a gene: 16. Here the CDR3 DNA reads TGTGCCAGCTCACCACTTCTGGGACAGGGGTCCGGCCTAGGATACAATGAGCAGTTCTTC. It translates to CASSPLLGQGSGLGYNEQFF.

The chain combines TRBV21-1 with TRBJ1-5; the table names TRBD1, a call not compared with the DNA. TRBV21-1 is annotated as a pseudogene. CDR3 length equals 12 residues. CDR3 nucleotide sequence: TGTGCCAGCAGCCGTTTGGGGCTGTCCCAGCATTTT. Amino acids: CASSRLGLSQHF.

This clone was counted once. The gene calls are TRBV6-2 or TRBV6-3 and TRBJ2-4; 7 bases map to TRBD1. Germline CDR1 and CDR2: MNHEY and SVGEGT. The CDR3 has 16 amino acids. With V trimmed by 0 bases and J by 4 bases, 6 bases remained unmatched. The CDR3 DNA reads TGTGCCAGCAGTTACTCCGAGGACAGGATTAAAAACATTCAGTACTTC. Translation gives CASSYSEDRIKNIQYF.

V and J are TRBV6-6 and TRBJ2-1; the D is unclear. The CDR3 runs to 13 residues. V was cut by 0 bases and J by 13 bases, with 13 bases left in between. The V gene's germline CDR1 is MNHNY and CDR2 SVGAGI (reference sequence). This CDR3 is CASSYSERTIQFF. For the CDR3, the DNA is TGTGCCAGCAGTTACTCTGAGAGAACTATTCAGTTCTTC.

This clone was detected only once. Here the CDR3 DNA reads TGTGCCAGCAGCTTAGCCCTCGGGACAGGGATATCAGAGACCCAGTACTTC. Its translation is CASSLALGTGISETQYF. The chain recombines TRBV7-9 with TRBJ2-5; 9 bases align to TRBD1. The CDR3 sequence is 17 residues long. Germline V CDR1 and CDR2: SEHNR, FQNEAQ (reference sequence). The junction had 9 bases not matched to a gene; V was cut back by 0 bases and J by 4 bases.

In this sample, this clone turned up a few times. The rearrangement joins TRBV7-9 to TRBJ2-1; D is perhaps TRBD1 (5 bases). The CDR3 spans 14 residues. V was clipped by 5 bases and J by 8 bases, with 16 bases between them. Per germline, CDR1 SEHNR and CDR2 FQNEAQ (reference sequence). The CDR3 here is CASSPSRGRDEQFF. The CDR3 DNA reads as TGTGCCAGCAGCCCATCTAGGGGCAGGGATGAGCAGTTCTTC.

The CDR3 region has the DNA TGCGCCAGCAGCGCTGGTCCCGAGGGGACCCAGTACTTC. Protein: CASSAGPEGTQYF. The chain combines TRBV5-1 with TRBJ2-5, with a tentative D call TRBD2 (5 bases). CDR3 size: 13 residues. V lost 4 bases and J lost 7, with 14 bases in between. CDR1 is SGHRS, CDR2 YFSETQ, per germline.

The V call is TRBV11-2, the J call TRBJ2-5, with 9 bases identical to TRBD2. Losses at the gene ends were 8 bases for V and 4 bases for J; bases not matched to a gene: 5. The V gene's germline CDR1 is SGHAT and CDR2 FQNNGV. This CDR3 region has 13 residues. The CDR3: CASRLLAGETQYF. In DNA, the CDR3 is TGTGCCAGCCGATTACTAGCGGGAGAGACCCAGTACTTC.

This chain joins TRBV7-9 and TRBJ2-1, with 9 nucleotides matching TRBD2. Germline V gene lookup returns CDR1 SEHNR and CDR2 FQNEAQ (reference sequence). The CDR3 has 14 residues. The CDR3 loop is CSPEGAGGSYEQFF. The CDR3 nucleotides read TGTTCCCCTGAAGGAGCGGGGGGCTCTTATGAGCAGTTCTTC.

This chain connects TRBV11-1 to TRBJ2-7, with unresolved D. V was cut by 5 bases and J by 3 bases, with 11 bases left in between. The CDR3 spans 13 residues. Germline CDR1 reads SGHAT; CDR2 reads FQDESV (reference sequence). DNA of the CDR3: TGTGCCAGCAGCACCGAAGCCCGCTACGAGCAGTACTTC. This encodes CASSTEARYEQYF.

On this clone: Other DNA sequences from this sample encode an identical CDR3 as well. The chain links TRBV29-1 to TRBJ1-1; no clear D. Per the germline V gene, CDR1 is SQVTM and CDR2 is ANQGSEA. This CDR3 spans 12 amino acids. Trimming removed 3 bases from V and 1 base from J, with 6 bases in between. The CDR3 sequence: CSVESGNTEAFF. CDR3 nucleotides: TGCAGCGTTGAGTCGGGGAACACTGAAGCTTTCTTT. The full variable domain, its missing parts supplied by reference TRBV29-1 and TRBJ1-1, is SAVISQKPSRDICQRGTSLTIQCQVDSQVTMMFWYRQQPGQSLTLIATANQGSEATYESGFVIDKFPISRPNLTFSTLTVSNMSPEDSSIYLCSVESGNTEAFFGQGTRLTVV.

The CDR3 bases are TGTGCCAGCAGCCCCGCGGCAGGGGGCTTCTACGAGCAGTACTTC. Translation gives CASSPAAGGFYEQYF. The chain combines TRBV27 with TRBJ2-7; TRBD1 matches 8 bases. V was clipped by 6 bases and J by 3 bases; unmatched bases: 10. Per germline, CDR1 MNHEY and CDR2 SMNVEV (reference sequence). This CDR3 comprises 15 residues.

J is TRBJ2-1 and V is TRBV7-3; TRBD2 matches 9 bases. The germline CDR1 and CDR2 sequences are SGHTA and FQGTGA. The CDR3 sequence is 15 residues long. V trimming: 2 bases; J trimming: 4 bases; junction bases outside the gene matches: 3. The CDR3 loop reads CASSLFSGGYNEQFF. CDR3 DNA: TGTGCCAGCAGCTTATTTAGCGGGGGATACAATGAGCAGTTCTTC.

This chain joins TRBV6-5 and TRBJ1-1, with TRBD1 matching 10 bases. CDR1 MNHEY and CDR2 SVGAGI come from the germline V gene. V trimming: 7 bases; J trimming: 4 bases; junction bases outside the gene matches: 9. CDR3 length: 15 residues. CDR3 DNA sequence: TGTGCCAGCAAACGGACAGGGGGATTAGTCACTGAAGCTTTCTTT. Its protein product is CASKRTGGLVTEAFF.